This is a list of T cell receptor beta chains from one sample in a study of cytomegalovirus exposure and HLA in healthy donors. Libraries were prepared by immunoSEQ multiplex PCR; TCRdb keeps only in-frame clonotypes and omits some of them. Altogether around 150,000 clones are present, around 86% being singletons, with the ten largest covering approximately 1.8%. Specimen: PBMCs. The receptors shown here come from a human donor in good health. CDR3s leave out the opening cysteine and the closing phenylalanine or tryptophan.

cdr3_aa j_call cdr3_length v_call
ASSFRDSYEQY TRBJ2-7 11 TRBV6-1
ASSSRLGQGPTYNEQF TRBJ2-1 16 TRBV5-6
ASSLGQQGPYEQY TRBJ2-7 13 TRBV18
ASSQGTGNNSPLH TRBJ1-6 13 TRBV4-1
ASSHQYGRQQY TRBJ2-7 11 TRBV11-3
ASRESAANEQY TRBJ2-7 11 TRBV27
ASSFGDSSYNEQF TRBJ2-1 13 TRBV5-1
ASSIVVAGSGYT TRBJ1-2 12 TRBV19
ATGVAGGFGETQY TRBJ2-5 13 TRBV15
ASTPVSYEQY TRBJ2-7 10 TRBV7-9
ASSLELGGPETQY TRBJ2-5 13 TRBV7-6
ASSHNNHRGGSNQPQH TRBJ1-5 16 TRBV7-9
ASSLGGSGTALVHT TRBJ1-2 14 TRBV7-3
ASSLKWDSSGNTIY TRBJ1-3 14 TRBV4-3
ASSIPQGAGGYT TRBJ1-2 12 TRBV9
ASGLVQSGPQH TRBJ1-5 11 TRBV12-5
ATSTDRGNYEQY TRBJ2-7 12 TRBV15
ASSLGQGTDGYT TRBJ1-2 12 TRBV5-1
ASSEGPGRRTEAF TRBJ1-1 13 TRBV6-1
ASSLTRSGHIKETQY TRBJ2-5 15 TRBV7-6
ASRPGQDTEAF TRBJ1-1 11 TRBV28
AISEEGTGINQPQH TRBJ1-5 14 TRBV10-3
ASRWGQDTRNTIY TRBJ1-3 13 TRBV5-8
ASSSFQSYNEQF TRBJ2-1 12 TRBV6-6
ASSSAAGTGASGELF TRBJ2-2 15 TRBV7-7
ASSEYGDNEQF TRBJ2-1 11 TRBV25-1
AWSAVGRNAPAIGGTQY TRBJ2-5 17 TRBV30
ASRTNRVGVSEAF TRBJ1-1 13 TRBV6-5
ATSRDKKNTGELF TRBJ2-2 13 TRBV15
ASSVDRANEQF TRBJ2-1 11 TRBV7-9
ASSLPGAEETQY TRBJ2-5 12 TRBV5-1
ASSTSSGTATEAF TRBJ1-1 13 TRBV9
ASSPGQGWSSYNSPLH TRBJ1-6 16 TRBV5-8
ASSRGQPSYEQY TRBJ2-7 12 TRBV5-4
ASSLASDTQY TRBJ2-3 10 TRBV7-9
ASSFPGMNTEAF TRBJ1-1 12 TRBV5-1
ASSQIQGAGQPQH TRBJ1-5 13 TRBV4-1
ASSRGSNEKLF TRBJ1-4 11 TRBV14
ASSYSGDNGYT TRBJ1-2 11 TRBV6-6
ASSYSGGVTDTQY TRBJ2-3 13 TRBV7-2
ASSSPLAGGVINEQF TRBJ2-1 15 TRBV19
ASSDKSPNYYGYT TRBJ1-2 13 TRBV2
ASSLSGITYEQY TRBJ2-7 12 TRBV27
ASSGTGSYGYT TRBJ1-2 11 TRBV10-2